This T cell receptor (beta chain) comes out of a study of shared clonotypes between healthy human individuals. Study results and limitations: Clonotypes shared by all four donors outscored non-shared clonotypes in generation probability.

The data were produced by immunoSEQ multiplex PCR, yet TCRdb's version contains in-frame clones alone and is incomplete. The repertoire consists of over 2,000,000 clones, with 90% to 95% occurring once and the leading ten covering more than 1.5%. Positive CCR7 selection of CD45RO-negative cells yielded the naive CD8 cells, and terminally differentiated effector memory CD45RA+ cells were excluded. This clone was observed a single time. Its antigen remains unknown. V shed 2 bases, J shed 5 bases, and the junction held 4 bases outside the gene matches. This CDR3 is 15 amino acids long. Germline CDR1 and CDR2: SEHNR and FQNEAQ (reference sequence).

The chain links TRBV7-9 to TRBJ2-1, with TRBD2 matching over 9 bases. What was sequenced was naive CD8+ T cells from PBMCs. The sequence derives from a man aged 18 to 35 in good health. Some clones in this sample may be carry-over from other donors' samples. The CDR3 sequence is CASSLLTSGNNEQFF. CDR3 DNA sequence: TGTGCCAGCAGCTTATTGACTAGCGGCAACAATGAGCAGTTCTTC.